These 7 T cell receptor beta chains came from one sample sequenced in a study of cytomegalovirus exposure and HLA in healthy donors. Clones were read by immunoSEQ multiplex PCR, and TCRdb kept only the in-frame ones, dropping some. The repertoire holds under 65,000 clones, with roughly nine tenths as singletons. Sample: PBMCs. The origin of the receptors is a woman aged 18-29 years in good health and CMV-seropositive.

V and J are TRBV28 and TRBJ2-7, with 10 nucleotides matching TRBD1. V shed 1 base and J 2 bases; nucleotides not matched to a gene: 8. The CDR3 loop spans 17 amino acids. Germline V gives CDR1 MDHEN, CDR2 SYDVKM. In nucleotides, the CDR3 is TGTGCCAGCAGTTTATATTTCAGGGACAGGGGAACCTACGAGCAGTACTTC. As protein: CASSLYFRDRGTYEQYF.

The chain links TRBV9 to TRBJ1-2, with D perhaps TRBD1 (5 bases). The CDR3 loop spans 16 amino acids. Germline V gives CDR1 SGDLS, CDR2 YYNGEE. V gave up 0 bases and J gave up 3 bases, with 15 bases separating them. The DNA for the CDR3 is TGTGCCAGCAGCGTAGTCCCAGGGTCGGAATACTATGGCTACACCTTC. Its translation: CASSVVPGSEYYGYTF.

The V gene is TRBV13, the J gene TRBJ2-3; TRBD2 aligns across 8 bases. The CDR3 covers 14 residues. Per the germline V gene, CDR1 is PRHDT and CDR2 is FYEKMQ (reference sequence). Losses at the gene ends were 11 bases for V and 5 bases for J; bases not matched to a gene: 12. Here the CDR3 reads CAGARWLAGDTQYF. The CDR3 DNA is TGTGCCGGGGCCCGATGGCTAGCGGGAGATACGCAGTATTTT.

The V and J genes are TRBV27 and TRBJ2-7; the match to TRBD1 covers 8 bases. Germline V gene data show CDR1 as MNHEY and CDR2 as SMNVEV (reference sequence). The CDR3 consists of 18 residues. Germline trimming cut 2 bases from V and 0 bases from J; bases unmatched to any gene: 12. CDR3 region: CASSLTPSWTGFSYEQYF. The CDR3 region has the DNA TGTGCCAGCAGTTTAACTCCGTCTTGGACAGGGTTCTCCTACGAGCAGTACTTC.

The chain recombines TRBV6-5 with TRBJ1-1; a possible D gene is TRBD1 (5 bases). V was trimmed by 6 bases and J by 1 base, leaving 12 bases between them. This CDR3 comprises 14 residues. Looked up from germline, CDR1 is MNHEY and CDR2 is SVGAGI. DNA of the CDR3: TGTGCCAGCAGCTCCCTCACAGGGAACACTGAAGCTTTCTTT. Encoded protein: CASSSLTGNTEAFF.

The CDR3 region has the DNA TGTGCCAGCAAATCAACCGGACTAGCGGGCTACGAGCAGTACTTC. As protein: CASKSTGLAGYEQYF. V gene TRBV5-6 combines with J gene TRBJ2-7, with 11 bases matching TRBD2. The junction had 8 bases not matched to a gene; V was cut back by 6 bases and J by 3 bases. This CDR3 has 15 amino acids. Germline V gives CDR1 SGHDT, CDR2 YYEEEE.

For the CDR3, the DNA is TGTGCCAGCAGCCCTGGGCAGTCCGCGAACACTGAAGCTTTCTTT. Amino acids: CASSPGQSANTEAFF. The V and J genes are TRBV5-4 and TRBJ1-1; D uncertain. Germline V lookup: CDR1 SGHNT, CDR2 YYREEE (reference sequence). CDR3 length: 15 residues. Trimming removed 4 bases at V and 1 base at J, with 14 bases between.